The present T cell receptor (beta chain) was sequenced within a study of tumour-infiltrating T cells in Burkitt lymphoma. About the research overall: Survival, overall and progression-free, tracked with productive clonality.

This table comes from immunoSEQ multiplex PCR, and its TCRdb copy is limited to in-frame clones, with some not included. Of roughly 7,100 clones listed, about a sixth are singletons. The CDR3 spans 19 residues. Material for sequencing was tumor tissue. This sequence joins TRBV21-1 and TRBJ2-1; no DNA check was done on the table's D call, TRBD2. TRBV21-1 is a recognized pseudogene. The TCR was taken from a human donor with diffuse large B-cell lymphoma. CDR3 bases: TGTGCCAGCAGCAAAGAGGGACTAGCGGGAGGGTGTCCTTACAATGAGCAGTTCTTC. This sequence encodes CASSKEGLAGGCPYNEQFF.